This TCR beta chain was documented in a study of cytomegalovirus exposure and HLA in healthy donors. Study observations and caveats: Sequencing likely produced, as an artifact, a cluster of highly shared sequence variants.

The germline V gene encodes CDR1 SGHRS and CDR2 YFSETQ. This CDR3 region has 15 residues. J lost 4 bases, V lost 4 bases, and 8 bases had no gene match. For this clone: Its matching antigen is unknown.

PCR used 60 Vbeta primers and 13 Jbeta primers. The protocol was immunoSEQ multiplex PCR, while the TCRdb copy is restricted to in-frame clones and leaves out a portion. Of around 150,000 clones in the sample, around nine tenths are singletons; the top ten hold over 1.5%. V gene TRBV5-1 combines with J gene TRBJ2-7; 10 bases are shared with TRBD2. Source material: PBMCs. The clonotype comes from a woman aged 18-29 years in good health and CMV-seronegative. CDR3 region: CASSPGLAIVYEQYF. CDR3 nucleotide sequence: TGCGCCAGCAGCCCGGGACTAGCGATAGTTTACGAGCAGTACTTC.